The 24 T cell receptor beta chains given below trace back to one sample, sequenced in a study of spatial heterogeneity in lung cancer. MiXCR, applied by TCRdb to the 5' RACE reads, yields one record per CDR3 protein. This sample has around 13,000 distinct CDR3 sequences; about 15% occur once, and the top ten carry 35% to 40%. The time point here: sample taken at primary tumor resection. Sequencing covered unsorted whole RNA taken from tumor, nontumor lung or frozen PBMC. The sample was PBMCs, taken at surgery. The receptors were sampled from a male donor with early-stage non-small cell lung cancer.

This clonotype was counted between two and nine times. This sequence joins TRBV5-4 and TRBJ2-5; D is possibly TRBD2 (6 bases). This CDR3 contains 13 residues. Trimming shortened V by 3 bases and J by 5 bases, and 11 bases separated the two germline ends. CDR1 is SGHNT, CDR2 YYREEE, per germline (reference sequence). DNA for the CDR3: TGTGCCAGCAGCTCGGGACTCATGGAGACCCAGTACTTC. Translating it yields CASSSGLMETQYF. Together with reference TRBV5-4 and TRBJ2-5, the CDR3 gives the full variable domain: ETGVTQSPTHLIKTRGQQVTLRCSSQSGHNTVSWYQQALGQGPQFIFQYYREEENGRGNFPPRFSGLQFPNYSSELNVNALELDDSALYLCASSSGLMETQYFGPGTRLLVL.

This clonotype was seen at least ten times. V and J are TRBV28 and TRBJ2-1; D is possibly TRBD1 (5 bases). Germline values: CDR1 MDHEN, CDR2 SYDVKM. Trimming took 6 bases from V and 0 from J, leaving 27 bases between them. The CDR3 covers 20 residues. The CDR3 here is CASSTGIGVPTKGSYNEQFF. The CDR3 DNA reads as TGTGCCAGCAGCACAGGTATCGGTGTCCCCACCAAAGGCTCCTACAATGAGCAGTTCTTC.

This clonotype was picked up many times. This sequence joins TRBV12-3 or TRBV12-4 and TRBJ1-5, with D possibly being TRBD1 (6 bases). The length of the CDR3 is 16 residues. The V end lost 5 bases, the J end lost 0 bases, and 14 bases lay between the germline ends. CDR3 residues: CASSVTGTNSNQPQHF. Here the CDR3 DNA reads TGTGCCAGCAGTGTCACCGGGACAAATAGCAATCAGCCCCAGCATTTT.

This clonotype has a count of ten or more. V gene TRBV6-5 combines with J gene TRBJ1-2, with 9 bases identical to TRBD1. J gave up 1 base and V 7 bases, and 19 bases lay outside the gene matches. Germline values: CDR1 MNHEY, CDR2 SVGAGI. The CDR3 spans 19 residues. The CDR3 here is CASTASLSEDRGFNYGYTF. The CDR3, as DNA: TGTGCCAGCACCGCTTCCCTCAGTGAAGACAGGGGGTTTAACTATGGCTACACCTTC.

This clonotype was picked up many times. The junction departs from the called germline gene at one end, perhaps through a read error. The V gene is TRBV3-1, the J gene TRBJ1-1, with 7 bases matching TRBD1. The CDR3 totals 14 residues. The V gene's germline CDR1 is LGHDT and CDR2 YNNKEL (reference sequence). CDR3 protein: CASSQQGGNAEAFF. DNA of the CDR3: TGTGCCAGCAGCCAACAGGGGGGGAACGCTGAAGCTTTCTTT.

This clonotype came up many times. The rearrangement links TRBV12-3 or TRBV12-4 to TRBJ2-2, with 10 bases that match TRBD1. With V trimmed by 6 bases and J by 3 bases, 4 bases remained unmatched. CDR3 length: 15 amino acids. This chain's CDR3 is CASSPGTGDTGELFF. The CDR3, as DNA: TGTGCCAGCAGCCCCGGGACAGGGGACACCGGGGAGCTGTTTTTT.

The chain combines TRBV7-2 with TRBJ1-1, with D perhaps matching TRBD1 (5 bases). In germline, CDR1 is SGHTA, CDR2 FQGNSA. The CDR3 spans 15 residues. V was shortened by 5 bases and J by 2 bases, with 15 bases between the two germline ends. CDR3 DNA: TGTGCCAGCAGCGTCACCGGACACCTTAACACTGAAGCTTTCTTT. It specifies CASSVTGHLNTEAFF. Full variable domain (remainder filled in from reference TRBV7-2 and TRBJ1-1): GAGVSQSPSNKVTEKGKDVELRCDPISGHTALYWYRQSLGQGLEFLIYFQGNSAPDKSGLPSDRFSAERTGGSVSTLTIQRTQQEDSAVYLCASSVTGHLNTEAFFGQGTRLTVV.

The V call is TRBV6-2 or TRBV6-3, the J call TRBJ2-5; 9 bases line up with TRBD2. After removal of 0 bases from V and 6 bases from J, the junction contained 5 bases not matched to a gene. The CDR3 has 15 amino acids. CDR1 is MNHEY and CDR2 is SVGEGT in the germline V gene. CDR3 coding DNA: TGTGCCAGCAGTTACTCGATTAGCGGGGGAAAGACCCAGTACTTC. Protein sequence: CASSYSISGGKTQYF.

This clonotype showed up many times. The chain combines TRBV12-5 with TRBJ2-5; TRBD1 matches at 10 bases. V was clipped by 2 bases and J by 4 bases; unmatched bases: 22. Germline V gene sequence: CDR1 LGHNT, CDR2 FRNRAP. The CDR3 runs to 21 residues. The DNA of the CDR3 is TGTGCTAGTGGTTTGCCGACTATGCCCGGGACAGGGGCCAGGGTGGGAGAGACCCAGTACTTC. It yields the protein CASGLPTMPGTGARVGETQYF.

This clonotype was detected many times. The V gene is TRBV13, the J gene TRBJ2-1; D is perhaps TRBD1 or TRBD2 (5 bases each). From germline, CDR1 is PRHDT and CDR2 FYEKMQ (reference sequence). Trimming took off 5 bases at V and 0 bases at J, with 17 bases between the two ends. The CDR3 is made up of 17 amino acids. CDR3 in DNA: TGTGCCAGCAGCCCAAGGGGAGAGGGGAGCTCCTACAATGAGCAGTTCTTC. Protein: CASSPRGEGSSYNEQFF.

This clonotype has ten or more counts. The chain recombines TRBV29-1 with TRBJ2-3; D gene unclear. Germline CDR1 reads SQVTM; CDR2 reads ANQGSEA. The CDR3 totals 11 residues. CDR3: CSVNDPNTQYF. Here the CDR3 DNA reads TGCAGTGTCAATGATCCGAATACGCAGTATTTT.

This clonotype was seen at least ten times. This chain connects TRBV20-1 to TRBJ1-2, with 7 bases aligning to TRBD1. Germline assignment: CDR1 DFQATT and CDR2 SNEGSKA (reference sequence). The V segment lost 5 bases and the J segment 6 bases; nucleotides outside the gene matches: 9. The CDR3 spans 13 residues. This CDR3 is CSASTGQIHGYTF. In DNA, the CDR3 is TGCAGTGCTTCGACGGGACAGATACATGGCTACACCTTC.

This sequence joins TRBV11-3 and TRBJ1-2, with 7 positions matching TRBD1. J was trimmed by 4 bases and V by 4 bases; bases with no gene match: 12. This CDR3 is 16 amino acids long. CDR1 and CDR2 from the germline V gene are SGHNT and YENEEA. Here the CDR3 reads CASSWPSRQGRYGYTF. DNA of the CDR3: TGTGCCAGCAGCTGGCCCTCTCGACAGGGCCGCTATGGCTACACCTTC.

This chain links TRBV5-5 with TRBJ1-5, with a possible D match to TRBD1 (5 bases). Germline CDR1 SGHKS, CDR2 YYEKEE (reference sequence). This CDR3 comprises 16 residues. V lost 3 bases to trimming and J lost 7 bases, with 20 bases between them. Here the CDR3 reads CASSSSSLGGSQPQHF. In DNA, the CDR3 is TGTGCCAGCAGCTCCTCTTCTCTTGGGGGGAGCCAGCCCCAGCATTTT.

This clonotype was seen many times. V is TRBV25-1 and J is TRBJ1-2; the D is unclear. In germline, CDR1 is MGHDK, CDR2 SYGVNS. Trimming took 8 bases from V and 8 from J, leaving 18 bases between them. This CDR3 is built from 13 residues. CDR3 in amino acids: CASSFRTDNGYTF. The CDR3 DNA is TGTGCCAGCTCCTTTAGGACTGACAACGGCTACACCTTC.

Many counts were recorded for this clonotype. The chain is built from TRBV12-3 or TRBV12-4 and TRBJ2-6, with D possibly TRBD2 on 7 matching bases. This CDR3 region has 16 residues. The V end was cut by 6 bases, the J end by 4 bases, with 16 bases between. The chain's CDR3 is CASRAAGASGANVLTF. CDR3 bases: TGTGCCAGCAGAGCCGCGGGGGCGTCGGGGGCCAACGTCCTGACTTTC.

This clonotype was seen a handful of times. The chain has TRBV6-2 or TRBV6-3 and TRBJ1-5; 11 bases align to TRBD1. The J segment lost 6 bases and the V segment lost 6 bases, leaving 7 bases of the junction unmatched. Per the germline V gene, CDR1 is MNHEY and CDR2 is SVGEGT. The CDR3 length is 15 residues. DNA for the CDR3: TGTGCCAGCAGAATCGGACAGGGGGCCGGTCAGCCCCAGCATTTT. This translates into CASRIGQGAGQPQHF.

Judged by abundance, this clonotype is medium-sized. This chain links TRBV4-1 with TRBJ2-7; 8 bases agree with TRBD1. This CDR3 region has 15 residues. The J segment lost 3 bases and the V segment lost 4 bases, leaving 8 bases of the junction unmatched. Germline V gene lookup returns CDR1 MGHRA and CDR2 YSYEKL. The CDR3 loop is CASSRGQGEGYEQYF. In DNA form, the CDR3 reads TGCGCCAGCAGCCGAGGACAGGGAGAAGGCTACGAGCAGTACTTC.

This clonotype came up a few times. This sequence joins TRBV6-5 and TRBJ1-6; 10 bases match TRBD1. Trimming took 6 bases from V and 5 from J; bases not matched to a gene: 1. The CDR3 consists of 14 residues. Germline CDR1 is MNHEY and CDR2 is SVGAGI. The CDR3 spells CASRGQGDNSPLHF. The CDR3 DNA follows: TGTGCCAGCAGAGGACAGGGGGATAATTCACCCCTCCACTTT.

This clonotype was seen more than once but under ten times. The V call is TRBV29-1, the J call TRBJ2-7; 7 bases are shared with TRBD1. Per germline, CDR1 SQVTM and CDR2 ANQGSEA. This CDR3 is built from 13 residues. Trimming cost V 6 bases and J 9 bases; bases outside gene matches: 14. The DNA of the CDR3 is TGCAGCGTCCTACTGCCCGGGACAGAAGTGCAGTACTTC. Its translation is CSVLLPGTEVQYF.

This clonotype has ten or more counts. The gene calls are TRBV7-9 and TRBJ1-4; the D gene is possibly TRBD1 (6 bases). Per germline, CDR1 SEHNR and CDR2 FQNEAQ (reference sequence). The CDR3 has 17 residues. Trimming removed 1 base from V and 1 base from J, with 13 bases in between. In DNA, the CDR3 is TGTGCCAGCAGCTTAGGGACAGTACATATAACTAATGAAAAACTGTTTTTT. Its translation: CASSLGTVHITNEKLFF.

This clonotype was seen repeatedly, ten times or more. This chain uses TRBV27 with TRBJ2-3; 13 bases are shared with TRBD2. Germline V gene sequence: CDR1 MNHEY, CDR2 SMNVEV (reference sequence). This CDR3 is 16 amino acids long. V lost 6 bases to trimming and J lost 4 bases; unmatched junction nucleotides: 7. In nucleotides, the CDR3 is TGTGCCAGCAGCCGGATACTAGCGGGGGGGGCAGATACGCAGTATTTT. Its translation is CASSRILAGGADTQYF.

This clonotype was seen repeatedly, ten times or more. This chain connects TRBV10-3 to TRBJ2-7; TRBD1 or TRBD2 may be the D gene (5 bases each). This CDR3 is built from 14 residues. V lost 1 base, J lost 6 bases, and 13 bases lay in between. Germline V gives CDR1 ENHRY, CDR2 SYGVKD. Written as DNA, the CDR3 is TGTGCCATCAGTGAGTGGGGTGTTGGGGGCGAGCAGTACTTC. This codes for CAISEWGVGGEQYF.

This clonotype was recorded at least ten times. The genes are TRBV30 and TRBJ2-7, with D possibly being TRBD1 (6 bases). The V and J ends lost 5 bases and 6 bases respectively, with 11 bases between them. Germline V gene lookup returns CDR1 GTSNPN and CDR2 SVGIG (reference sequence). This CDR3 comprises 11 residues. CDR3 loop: CAWEGGIEQYF. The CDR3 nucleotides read TGTGCCTGGGAAGGGGGAATCGAGCAGTACTTC.